Sequencing of this T cell receptor (beta chain) was carried out in a study of T cell responses to AZD1222 COVID-19 vaccine. Study observations and caveats: There were mostly white British donors and more females than males, and clonal diversity was possibly underestimated.

Here immunoSEQ multiplex PCR was the method, and the copy in TCRdb shows in-frame clones only, minus some. The repertoire holds 120,000 or so clones, roughly nine tenths seen once, with roughly a quarter in the top ten. This CDR3 is 14 amino acids long. Germline V gene lookup returns CDR1 SQVTM and CDR2 ANQGSEA. V lost 4 bases to trimming and J lost 6 bases; unmatched junction nucleotides: 11. A remark on this clone: The antigen is undetermined.

The J gene is TRBJ2-7, the V gene TRBV29-1; 8 nucleotides align to TRBD2. The specimen was peripheral blood, collected on day 0 of AZD1222 vaccination. The clonotype originates from an adult in good health. The CDR3 is CSVGLDGGGLEQYF. CDR3 nucleotides: TGCAGCGTTGGGCTGGACGGCGGGGGGCTCGAGCAGTACTTC.